These T cell receptor beta chains were read from a single sample in a study of T cells in Graves' hyperthyroidism and ophthalmopathy. TCRdb re-derived calls from the multiplex PCR reads in MiXCR, one entry per CDR3 protein. There are almost 600,000 distinct CDR3 sequences in the sample; 46% occur only once, and around 8% lies in the top ten. Sequencing was performed on peripheral blood or thyroid tissue (not recorded which). These receptors all stem from a woman aged 18-29 years with Graves' hyperthyroidism. The conserved cysteine and the conserved F or W are not part of the CDR3 here. Fields, in order: V gene, J gene, CDR3 protein.

>TRBV2|TRBJ2-7
ASGGGLGSYEQY
>TRBV6-4|TRBJ2-3
ATAGTSTDTQY
>TRBV2|TRBJ2-2
ASSTTGLGGELF
>TRBV10-3|TRBJ1-1
AISESGGTEAS
>TRBV2|TRBJ1-4
ASSDATEPNEKLF
>TRBV11-2|TRBJ2-5
ASSQVLGLAKETQY
>TRBV6-1|TRBJ1-1
ASRKTGYAEAF
>TRBV15|TRBJ2-6
ATSSEGGSGANVLT
>TRBV9|TRBJ2-3
ASSPSERFTDTQY
>TRBV12-3/TRBV12-4|TRBJ1-2
ASSRGVTCGYT
>TRBV10-3|TRBJ1-2
AISETWTGGLYGYT
>TRBV2|TRBJ1-1
ASSEATWFGTEAF
>TRBV10-3|TRBJ1-5
AISESIADQPQH
>TRBV11-3|TRBJ2-2
ASSLETAGELF
>TRBV20-1|TRBJ2-2
SARVNRGELF
>TRBV6-1|TRBJ1-2
ASSGLAGSNYGYT